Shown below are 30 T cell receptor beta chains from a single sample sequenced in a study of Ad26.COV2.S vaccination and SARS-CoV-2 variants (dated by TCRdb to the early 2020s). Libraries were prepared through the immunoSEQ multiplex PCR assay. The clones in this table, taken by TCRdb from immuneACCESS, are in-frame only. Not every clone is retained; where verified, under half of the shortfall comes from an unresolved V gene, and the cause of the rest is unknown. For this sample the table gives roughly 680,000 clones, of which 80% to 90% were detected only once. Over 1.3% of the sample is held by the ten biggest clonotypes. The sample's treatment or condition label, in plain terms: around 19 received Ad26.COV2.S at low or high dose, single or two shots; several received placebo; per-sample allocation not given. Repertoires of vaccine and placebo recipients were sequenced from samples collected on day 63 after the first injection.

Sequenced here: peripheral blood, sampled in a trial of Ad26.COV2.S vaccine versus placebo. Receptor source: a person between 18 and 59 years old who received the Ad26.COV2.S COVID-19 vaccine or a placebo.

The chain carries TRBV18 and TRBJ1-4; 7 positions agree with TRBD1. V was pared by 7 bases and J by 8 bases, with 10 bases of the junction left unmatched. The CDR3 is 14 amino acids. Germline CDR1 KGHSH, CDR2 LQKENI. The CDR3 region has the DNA TGTGCCAGCTGGACAGGTTTCCAGGGGGAAAAACTGTTTTTT. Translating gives CASWTGFQGEKLFF.

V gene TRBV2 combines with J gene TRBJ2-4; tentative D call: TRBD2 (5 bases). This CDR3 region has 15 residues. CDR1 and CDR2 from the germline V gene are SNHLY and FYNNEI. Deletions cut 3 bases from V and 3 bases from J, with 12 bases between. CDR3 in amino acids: CASSDRLAGKNIQYF. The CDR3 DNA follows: TGTGCCAGCAGTGACCGGCTAGCCGGCAAAAACATTCAGTACTTC.

This CDR3 is CASSYPQRSSYNEQFF. CDR3 bases: TGTGCCAGCAGCTACCCGCAGAGGAGCTCCTACAATGAGCAGTTCTTC. The V gene is TRBV5-4, the J gene TRBJ2-1; the D is unclear. Germline-derived CDR1 and CDR2 are SGHNT and YYREEE (reference sequence). Deletions cut 3 bases from V and 0 bases from J, with 13 bases between. CDR3 length: 16 amino acids. The whole variable domain, remainder taken from reference TRBV5-4 and TRBJ2-1, is ETGVTQSPTHLIKTRGQQVTLRCSSQSGHNTVSWYQQALGQGPQFIFQYYREEENGRGNFPPRFSGLQFPNYSSELNVNALELDDSALYLCASSYPQRSSYNEQFFGPGTRLTVL.

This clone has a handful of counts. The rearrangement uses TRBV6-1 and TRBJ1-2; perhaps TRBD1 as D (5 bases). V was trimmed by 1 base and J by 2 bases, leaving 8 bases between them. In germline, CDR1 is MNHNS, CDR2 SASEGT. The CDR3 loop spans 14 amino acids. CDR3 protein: CASSEEHRNYGYTF. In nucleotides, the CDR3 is TGTGCCAGCAGTGAAGAGCACAGGAACTATGGCTACACCTTC.

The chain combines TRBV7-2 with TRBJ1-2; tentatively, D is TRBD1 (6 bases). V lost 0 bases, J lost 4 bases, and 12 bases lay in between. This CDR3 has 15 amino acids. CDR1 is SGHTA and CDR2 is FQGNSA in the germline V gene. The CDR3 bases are TGTGCCAGCAGCTTAGCCGGGACATCGACCTATGGCTACACCTTC. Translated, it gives CASSLAGTSTYGYTF.

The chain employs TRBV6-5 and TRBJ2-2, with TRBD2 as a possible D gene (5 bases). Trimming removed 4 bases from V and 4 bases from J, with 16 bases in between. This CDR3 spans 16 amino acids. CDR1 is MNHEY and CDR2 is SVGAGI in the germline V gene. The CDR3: CASSWALDGGTGELFF. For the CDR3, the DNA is TGTGCCAGCAGTTGGGCGCTGGACGGAGGCACCGGGGAGCTGTTTTTT.

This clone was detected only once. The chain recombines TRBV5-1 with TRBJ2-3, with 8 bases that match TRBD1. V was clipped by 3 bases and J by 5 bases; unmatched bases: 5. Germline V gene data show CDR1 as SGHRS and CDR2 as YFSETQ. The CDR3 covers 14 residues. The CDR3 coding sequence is TGCGCCAGCAGCTGGGACAGGTTTGAAGATACGCAGTATTTT. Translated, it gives CASSWDRFEDTQYF.

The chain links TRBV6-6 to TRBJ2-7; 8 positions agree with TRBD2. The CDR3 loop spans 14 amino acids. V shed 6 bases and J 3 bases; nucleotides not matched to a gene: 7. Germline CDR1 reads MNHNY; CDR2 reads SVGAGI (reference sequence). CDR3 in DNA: TGTGCCAGCAGGGGTAGCGGGAAGGACTACGAGCAGTACTTC. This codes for CASRGSGKDYEQYF.

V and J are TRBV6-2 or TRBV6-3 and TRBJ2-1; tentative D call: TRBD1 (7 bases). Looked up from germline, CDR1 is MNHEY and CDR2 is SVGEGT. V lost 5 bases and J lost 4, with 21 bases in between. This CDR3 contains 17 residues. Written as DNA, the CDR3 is TGTGCCAGCAGTCGGCATAGACAGGGAGGCGCTTACAATGAGCAGTTCTTC. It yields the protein CASSRHRQGGAYNEQFF.

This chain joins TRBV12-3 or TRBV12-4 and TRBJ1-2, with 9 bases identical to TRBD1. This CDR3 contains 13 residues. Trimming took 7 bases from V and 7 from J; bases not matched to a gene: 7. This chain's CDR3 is CASIGTGWVGYTF. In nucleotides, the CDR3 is TGTGCCAGCATTGGGACAGGGTGGGTTGGCTACACCTTC.

CDR3: CASSRDILSPQHF. The CDR3 DNA follows: TGTGCCAGCAGCCGGGACATCCTCTCGCCCCAGCATTTT. The chain joins TRBV12-3 or TRBV12-4 to TRBJ1-5, with D possibly TRBD1 on 6 matching bases. The length of the CDR3 is 13 residues. Trimming stripped 6 bases from V and 9 bases from J, with 15 bases between.

CDR3 sequence (DNA): TGCGCCAGCAGCCAAGACCACTGGGGAAGGGGGGACGAGCAGTACTTC. As protein: CASSQDHWGRGDEQYF. This chain joins TRBV4-3 and TRBJ2-7, with D perhaps TRBD1 or TRBD2 (6 bases each). CDR1 LGHNA and CDR2 YSLEER come from the germline V gene. The CDR3 is 16 amino acids. V gave up 0 bases and J gave up 5 bases, with 17 bases separating them.

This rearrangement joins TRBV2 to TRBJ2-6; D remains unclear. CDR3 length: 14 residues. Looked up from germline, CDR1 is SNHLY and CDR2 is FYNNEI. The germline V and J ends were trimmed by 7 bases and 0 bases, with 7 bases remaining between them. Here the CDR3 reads CASKFSSGANVLTF. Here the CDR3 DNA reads TGTGCCAGCAAGTTTAGCTCTGGGGCCAACGTCCTGACTTTC.

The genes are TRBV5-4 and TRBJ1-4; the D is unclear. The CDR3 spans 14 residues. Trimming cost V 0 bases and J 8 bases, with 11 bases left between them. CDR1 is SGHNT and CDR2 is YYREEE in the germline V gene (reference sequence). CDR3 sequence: CASSLAGGPEKLFF. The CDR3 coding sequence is TGTGCCAGCAGCTTGGCGGGAGGGCCCGAAAAACTGTTTTTT.

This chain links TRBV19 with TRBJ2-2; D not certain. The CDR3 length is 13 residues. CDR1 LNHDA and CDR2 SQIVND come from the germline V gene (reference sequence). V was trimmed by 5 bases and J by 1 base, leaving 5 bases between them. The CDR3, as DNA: TGTGCCAGTAGTGAGCGGAACACCGGGGAGCTGTTTTTT. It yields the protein CASSERNTGELFF. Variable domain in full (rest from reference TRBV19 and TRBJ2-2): DGGITQSPKYLFRKEGQNVTLSCEQNLNHDAMYWYRQDPGQGLRLIYYSQIVNDFQKGDIAEGYSVSREKKESFPLTVTSAQKNPTAFYLCASSERNTGELFFGEGSRLTVL.

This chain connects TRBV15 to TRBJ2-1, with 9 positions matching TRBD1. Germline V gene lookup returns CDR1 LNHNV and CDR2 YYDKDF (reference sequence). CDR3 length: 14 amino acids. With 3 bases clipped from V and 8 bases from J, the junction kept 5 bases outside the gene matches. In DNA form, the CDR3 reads TGTGCCACCAGCAGTGGGACAGGGTGGGATGAGCAGTTCTTC. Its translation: CATSSGTGWDEQFF. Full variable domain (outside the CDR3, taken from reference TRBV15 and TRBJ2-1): DAMVIQNPRYQVTQFGKPVTLSCSQTLNHNVMYWYQQKSSQAPKLLFHYYDKDFNNEADTPDNFQSRRPNTSFCFLDIRSPGLGDTAMYLCATSSGTGWDEQFFGPGTRLTVL.

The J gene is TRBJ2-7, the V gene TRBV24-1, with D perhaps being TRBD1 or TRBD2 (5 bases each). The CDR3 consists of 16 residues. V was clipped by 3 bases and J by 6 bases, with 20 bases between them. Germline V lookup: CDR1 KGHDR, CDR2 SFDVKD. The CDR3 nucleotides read TGTGCCACCAGTGATAACACCGGGACGCCTATGGGCGAGCAGTACTTC. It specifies CATSDNTGTPMGEQYF.

CDR3 sequence: CASKEGQLYGYTF. The CDR3 DNA reads TGTGCCAGCAAAGAAGGACAGCTCTATGGCTACACCTTC. V is TRBV6-5 and J is TRBJ1-2, with D maybe TRBD1 (6 bases). The length of the CDR3 is 13 residues. Germline lookup yields CDR1 MNHEY and CDR2 SVGAGI. The V end was cut by 7 bases, the J end by 4 bases, with 13 bases between.

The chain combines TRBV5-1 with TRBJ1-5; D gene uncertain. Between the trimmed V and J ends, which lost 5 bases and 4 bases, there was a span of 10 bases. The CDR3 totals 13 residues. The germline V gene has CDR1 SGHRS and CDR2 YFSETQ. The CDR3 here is CASREAVNQPQHF. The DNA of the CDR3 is TGCGCCAGCAGAGAAGCAGTAAATCAGCCCCAGCATTTT.

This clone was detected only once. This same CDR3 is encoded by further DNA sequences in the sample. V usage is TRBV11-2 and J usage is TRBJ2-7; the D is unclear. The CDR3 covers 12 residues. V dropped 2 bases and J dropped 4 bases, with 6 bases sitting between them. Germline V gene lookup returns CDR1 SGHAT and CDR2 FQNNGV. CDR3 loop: CASSLSGYEQYF. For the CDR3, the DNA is TGTGCCAGCAGCTTATCAGGTTACGAGCAGTACTTC.

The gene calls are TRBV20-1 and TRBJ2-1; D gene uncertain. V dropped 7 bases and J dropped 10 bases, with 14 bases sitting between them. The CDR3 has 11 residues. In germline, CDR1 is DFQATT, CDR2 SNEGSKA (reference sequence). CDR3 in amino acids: CSVVGFGEQFF. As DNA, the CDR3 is TGCAGTGTGGTAGGTTTCGGGGAGCAGTTCTTC.

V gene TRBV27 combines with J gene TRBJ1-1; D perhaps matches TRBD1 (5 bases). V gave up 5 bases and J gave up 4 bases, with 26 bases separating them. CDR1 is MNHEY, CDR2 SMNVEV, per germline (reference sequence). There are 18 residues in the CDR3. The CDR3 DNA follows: TGTGCCAGCAGTCCTCTAACCGTCCCGGGGGGTTGGGGCACTGAAGCTTTCTTT. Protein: CASSPLTVPGGWGTEAFF.

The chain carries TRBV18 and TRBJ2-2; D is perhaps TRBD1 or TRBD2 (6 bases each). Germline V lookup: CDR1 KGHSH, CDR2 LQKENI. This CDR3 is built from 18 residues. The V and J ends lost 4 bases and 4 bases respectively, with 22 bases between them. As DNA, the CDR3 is TGTGCCAGCTCACTCGCCCGCCGAGGGGGGCGCGGCACCGGGGAGCTGTTTTTT. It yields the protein CASSLARRGGRGTGELFF.

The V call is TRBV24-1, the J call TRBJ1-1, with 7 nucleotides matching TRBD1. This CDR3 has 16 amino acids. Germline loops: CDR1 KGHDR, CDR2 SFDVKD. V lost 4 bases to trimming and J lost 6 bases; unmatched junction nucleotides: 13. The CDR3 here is CATSEDDSTGVPEAFF. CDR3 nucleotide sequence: TGTGCCACCAGTGAAGACGACTCCACAGGGGTGCCTGAAGCTTTCTTT.

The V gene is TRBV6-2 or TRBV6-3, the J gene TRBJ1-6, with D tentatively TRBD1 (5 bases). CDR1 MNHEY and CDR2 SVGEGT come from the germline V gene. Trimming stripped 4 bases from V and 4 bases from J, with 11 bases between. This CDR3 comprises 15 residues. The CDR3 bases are TGTGCCAGCAGTTCATCCGACAGTTATAATTCACCCCTCCACTTT. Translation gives CASSSSDSYNSPLHF.

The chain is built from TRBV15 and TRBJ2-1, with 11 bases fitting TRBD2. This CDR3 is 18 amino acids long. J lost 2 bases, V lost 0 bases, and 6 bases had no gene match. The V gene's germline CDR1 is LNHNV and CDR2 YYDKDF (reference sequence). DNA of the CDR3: TGTGCCACCAGCAGAGATCGGGCTAGCGGGGGGCCCTACAATGAGCAGTTCTTC. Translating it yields CATSRDRASGGPYNEQFF.

CDR3 DNA: TGTGCCAGTACCCAACAGGGTGACTCTGGGGCCAACGTCCTGACTTTC. This gives the protein CASTQQGDSGANVLTF. The V call is TRBV19, the J call TRBJ2-6, with D perhaps matching TRBD1 (6 bases). V dropped 7 bases and J dropped 0 bases, with 13 bases sitting between them. CDR3 size: 16 residues. In germline, CDR1 is LNHDA, CDR2 SQIVND (reference sequence).

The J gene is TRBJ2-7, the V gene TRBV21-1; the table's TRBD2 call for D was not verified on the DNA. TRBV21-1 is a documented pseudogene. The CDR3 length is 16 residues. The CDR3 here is CASSKSGGDRSYEQYF. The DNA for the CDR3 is TGTGCCAGCAGCAAATCAGGAGGAGACCGCTCCTACGAGCAGTACTTC.

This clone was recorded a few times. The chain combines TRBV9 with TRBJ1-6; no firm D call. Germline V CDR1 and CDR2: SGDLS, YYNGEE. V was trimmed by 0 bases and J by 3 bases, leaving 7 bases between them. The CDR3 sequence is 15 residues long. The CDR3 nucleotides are TGTGCCAGCAGCGTAGAGGGCCGCTATAATTCACCCCTCCACTTT. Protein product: CASSVEGRYNSPLHF.

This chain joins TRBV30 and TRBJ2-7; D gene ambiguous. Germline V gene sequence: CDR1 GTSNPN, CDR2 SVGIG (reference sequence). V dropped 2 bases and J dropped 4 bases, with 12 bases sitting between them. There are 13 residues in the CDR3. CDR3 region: CAWSSGLQYEQYF. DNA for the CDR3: TGTGCCTGGAGTTCGGGTCTTCAGTACGAGCAGTACTTC.